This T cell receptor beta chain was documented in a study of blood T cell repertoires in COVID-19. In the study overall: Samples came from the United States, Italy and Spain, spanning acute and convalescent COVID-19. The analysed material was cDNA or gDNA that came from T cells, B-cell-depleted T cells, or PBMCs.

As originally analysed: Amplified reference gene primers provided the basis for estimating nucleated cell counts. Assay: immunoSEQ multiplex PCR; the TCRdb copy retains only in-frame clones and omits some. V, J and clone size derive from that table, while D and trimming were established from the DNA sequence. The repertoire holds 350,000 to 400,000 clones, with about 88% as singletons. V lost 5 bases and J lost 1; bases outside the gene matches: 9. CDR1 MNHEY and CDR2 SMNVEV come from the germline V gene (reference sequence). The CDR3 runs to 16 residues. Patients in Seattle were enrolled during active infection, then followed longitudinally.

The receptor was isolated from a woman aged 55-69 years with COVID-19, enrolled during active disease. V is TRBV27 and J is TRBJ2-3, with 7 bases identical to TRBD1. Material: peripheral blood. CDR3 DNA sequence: TGTGCCAGCAGTCAGACCTGGGACAGCCGCACAGATACGCAGTATTTT. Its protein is CASSQTWDSRTDTQYF.